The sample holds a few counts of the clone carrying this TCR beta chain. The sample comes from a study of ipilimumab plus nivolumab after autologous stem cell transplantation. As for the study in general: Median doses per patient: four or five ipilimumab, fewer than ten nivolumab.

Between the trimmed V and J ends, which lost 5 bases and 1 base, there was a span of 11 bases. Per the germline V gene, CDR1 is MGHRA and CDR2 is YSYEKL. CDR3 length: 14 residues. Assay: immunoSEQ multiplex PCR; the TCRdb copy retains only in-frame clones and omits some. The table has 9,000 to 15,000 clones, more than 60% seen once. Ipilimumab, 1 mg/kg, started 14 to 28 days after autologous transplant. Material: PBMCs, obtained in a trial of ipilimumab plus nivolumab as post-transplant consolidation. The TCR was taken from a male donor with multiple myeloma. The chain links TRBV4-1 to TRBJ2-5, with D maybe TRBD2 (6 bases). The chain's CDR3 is CASSAGTLQETQYF. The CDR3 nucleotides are TGCGCCAGCAGCGCCGGGACTCTCCAAGAGACCCAGTACTTC.